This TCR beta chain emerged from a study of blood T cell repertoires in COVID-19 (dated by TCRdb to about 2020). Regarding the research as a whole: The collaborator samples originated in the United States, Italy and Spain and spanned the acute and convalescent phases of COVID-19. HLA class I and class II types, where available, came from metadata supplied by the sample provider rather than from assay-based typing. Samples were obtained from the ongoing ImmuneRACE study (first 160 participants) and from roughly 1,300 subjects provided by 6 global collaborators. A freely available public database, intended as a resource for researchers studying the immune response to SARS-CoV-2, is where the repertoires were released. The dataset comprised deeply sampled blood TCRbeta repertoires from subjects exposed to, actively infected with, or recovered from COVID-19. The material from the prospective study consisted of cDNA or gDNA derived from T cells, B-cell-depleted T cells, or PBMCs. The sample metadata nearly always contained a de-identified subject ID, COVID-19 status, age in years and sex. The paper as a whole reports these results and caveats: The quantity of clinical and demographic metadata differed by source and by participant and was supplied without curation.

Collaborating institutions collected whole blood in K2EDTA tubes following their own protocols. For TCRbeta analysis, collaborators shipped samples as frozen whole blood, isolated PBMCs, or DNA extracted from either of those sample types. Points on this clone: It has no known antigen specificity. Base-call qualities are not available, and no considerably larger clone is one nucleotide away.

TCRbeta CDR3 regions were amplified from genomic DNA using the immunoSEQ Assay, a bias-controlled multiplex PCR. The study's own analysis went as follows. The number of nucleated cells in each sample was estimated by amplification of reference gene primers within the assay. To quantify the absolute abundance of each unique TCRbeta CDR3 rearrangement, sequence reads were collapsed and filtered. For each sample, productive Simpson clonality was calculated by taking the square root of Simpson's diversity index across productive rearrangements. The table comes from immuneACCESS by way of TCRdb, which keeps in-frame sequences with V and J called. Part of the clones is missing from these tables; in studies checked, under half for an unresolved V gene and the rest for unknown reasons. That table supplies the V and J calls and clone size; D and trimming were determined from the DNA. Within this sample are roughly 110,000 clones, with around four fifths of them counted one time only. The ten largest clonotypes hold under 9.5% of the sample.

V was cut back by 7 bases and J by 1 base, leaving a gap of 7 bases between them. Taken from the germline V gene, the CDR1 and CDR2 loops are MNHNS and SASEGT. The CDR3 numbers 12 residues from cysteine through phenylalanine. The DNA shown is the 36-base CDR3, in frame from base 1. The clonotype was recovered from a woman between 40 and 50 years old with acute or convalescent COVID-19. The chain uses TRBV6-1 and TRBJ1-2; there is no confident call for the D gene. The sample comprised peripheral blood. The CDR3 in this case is CASNNINYGYTF. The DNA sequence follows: TGTGCCAGCAACAACATTAACTATGGCTACACCTTC.